The T cell receptor beta chain under discussion was sequenced for a study of neurological immune-mediated disorders. In its sample, this clonotype is medium-sized. Its cognate antigen is unknown. Study results and caveats: HTLV-1-associated myelopathy had the most TCR clonal expansion, while multiple sclerosis had the least, a level that fell below healthy controls.

TCRdb called the 5' RACE reads again in MiXCR, with one record for every CDR3 protein. The top ten clones hold about 23% of a sample with approximately 15,000 distinct CDR3 sequences, about 20% of them seen once. Individuals who volunteered at a blood bank located in Maryland, USA, made up the group of healthy controls. Unsorted libraries used 2 million PBMCs kept at -80 degrees C. The sequence came from a man aged 45-65 years in good health. Sequences were obtained from PBMCs.

CDR3 bases: TGTGCCAGCAGTTTGGTCGGGAGGGCCGCAGATACGCAGTATTTT. It is translated as CASSLVGRAADTQYF. This sequence joins TRBV12-3 or TRBV12-4 and TRBJ2-3; 8 bases are shared with TRBD2. V lost 3 bases and J lost 4; bases outside the gene matches: 6. The CDR3 sequence is 15 residues long.